The sequence of this TCR beta chain was determined in a study of shared clonotypes between healthy human individuals. Libraries were prepared by immunoSEQ multiplex PCR; TCRdb keeps only in-frame clonotypes and omits some of them. The sample holds around 1.1 million clones, approximately 75% seen once. Trimming cost V 4 bases and J 0 bases, with 10 bases left between them. Per germline, CDR1 SGHDN and CDR2 FVKESK. The CDR3 length is 15 residues. In the CD4+ fraction, cells were divided into CD45RA+ naive and CD45RA-negative memory subsets. Source material: memory CD4+ T cells from PBMCs. Subset described: CD45RA-negative fraction. This receptor was identified in a man aged 18 to 35 in good health. Some clones in this sample may be carry-over from other donors' samples. The rearrangement joins TRBV14 to TRBJ1-3; D not resolved. CDR3 in DNA: TGTGCCAGCAGCCGGGCCCACCACTCTGGAAACACCATATATTTT. This codes for CASSRAHHSGNTIYF.